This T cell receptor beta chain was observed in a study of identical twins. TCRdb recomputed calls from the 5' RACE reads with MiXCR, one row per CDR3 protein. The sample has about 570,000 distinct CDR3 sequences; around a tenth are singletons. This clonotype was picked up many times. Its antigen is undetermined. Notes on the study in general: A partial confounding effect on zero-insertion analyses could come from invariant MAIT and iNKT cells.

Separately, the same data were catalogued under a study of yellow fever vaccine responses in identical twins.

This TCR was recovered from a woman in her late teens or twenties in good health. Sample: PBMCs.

DNA for the CDR3: TGTGCCATCAGTGAATACGGGCAGGGCGACGAGCAGTACTTC. It is translated as CAISEYGQGDEQYF. The gene calls are TRBV10-3 and TRBJ2-7; the D gene is possibly TRBD1 (5 bases). This CDR3 has 14 amino acids. V shed 3 bases and J shed 5 bases, with 14 bases lying between them. In germline, CDR1 is ENHRY, CDR2 SYGVKD.